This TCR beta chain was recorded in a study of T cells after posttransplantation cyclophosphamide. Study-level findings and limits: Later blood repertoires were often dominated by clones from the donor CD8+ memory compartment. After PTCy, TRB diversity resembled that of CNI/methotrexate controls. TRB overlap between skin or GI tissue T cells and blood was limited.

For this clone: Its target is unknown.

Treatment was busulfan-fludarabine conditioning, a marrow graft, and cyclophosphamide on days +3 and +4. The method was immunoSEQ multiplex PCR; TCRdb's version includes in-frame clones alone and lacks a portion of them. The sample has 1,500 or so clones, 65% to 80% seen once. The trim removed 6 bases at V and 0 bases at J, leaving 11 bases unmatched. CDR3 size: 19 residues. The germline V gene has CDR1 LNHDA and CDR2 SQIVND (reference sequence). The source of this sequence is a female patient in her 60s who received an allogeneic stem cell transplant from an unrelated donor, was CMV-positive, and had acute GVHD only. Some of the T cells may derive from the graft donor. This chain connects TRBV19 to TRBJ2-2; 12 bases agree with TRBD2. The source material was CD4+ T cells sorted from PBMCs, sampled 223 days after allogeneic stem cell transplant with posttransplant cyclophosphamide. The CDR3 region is CASRGLAGKSFANTGELFF. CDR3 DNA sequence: TGTGCCAGTAGGGGACTAGCGGGTAAAAGCTTCGCGAACACCGGGGAGCTGTTTTTT. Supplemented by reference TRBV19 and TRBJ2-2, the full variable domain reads DGGITQSPKYLFRKEGQNVTLSCEQNLNHDAMYWYRQDPGQGLRLIYYSQIVNDFQKGDIAEGYSVSREKKESFPLTVTSAQKNPTAFYLCASRGLAGKSFANTGELFFGEGSRLTVL.